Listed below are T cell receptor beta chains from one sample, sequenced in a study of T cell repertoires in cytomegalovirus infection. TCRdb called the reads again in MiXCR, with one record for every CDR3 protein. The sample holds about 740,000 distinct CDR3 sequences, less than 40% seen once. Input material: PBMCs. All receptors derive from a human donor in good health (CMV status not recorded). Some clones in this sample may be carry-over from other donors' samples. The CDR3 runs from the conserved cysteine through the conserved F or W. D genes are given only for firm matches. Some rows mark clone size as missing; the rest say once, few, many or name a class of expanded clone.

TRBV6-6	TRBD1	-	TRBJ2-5	TGTGCCAGCAGTCCGACATTTCCGGGACAGCAAGAGACCCAGTACTTC	CASSPTFPGQQETQYF
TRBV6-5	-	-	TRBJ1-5	TGTGCCAGCAGTTACTCGCGAAGCAATCAGCCCCAGCATTTT	CASSYSRSNQPQHF
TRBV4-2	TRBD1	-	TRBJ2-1	TGTGCCAGCAGCGGACAGGGGACTAATGAGCAGTTCTTC	CASSGQGTNEQFF
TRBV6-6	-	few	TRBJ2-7	TGTGCCACGACTTGGACCCTCGACGAGCAGTACTTC	CATTWTLDEQYF
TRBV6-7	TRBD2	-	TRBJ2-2	TGTGCCAGCATCTGTCGACTAGCGGGGGCGCATCGGGCCGGGGAGCTGTTTTTT	CASICRLAGAHRAGELFF
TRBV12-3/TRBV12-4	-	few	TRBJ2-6	TGTGCCAGCAGTTTACCCCCGTGGTCTGGGGCCAACGTCCTGACTTTC	CASSLPPWSGANVLTF
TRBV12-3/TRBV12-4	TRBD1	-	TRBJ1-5	TGTGCCAGCAGTTTAGACCAGGGGGCATCTTATCAGCCCCAGCATTTT	CASSLDQGASYQPQHF
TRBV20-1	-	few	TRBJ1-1	TGCAGTGCTAGAGCCAGGCAGTCCCAGTACGCTTTCTTT	CSARARQSQYAFF
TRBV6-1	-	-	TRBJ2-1	TGTGCCAGCAGTGAACAGGAGGGGGCCTTCATGGAGCAGTTCTTC	CASSEQEGAFMEQFF
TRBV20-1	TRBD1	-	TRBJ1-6	TGCAGTGCTAGGGGCCCCCAGGGGGCTAAAAATTCACCCCTCCACTTT	CSARGPQGAKNSPLHF
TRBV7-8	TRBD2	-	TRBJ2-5	TGTGCCAGCAGCTCCAGACTAGCGGGAGTTCAGGAGACCCAGTACTTC	CASSSRLAGVQETQYF